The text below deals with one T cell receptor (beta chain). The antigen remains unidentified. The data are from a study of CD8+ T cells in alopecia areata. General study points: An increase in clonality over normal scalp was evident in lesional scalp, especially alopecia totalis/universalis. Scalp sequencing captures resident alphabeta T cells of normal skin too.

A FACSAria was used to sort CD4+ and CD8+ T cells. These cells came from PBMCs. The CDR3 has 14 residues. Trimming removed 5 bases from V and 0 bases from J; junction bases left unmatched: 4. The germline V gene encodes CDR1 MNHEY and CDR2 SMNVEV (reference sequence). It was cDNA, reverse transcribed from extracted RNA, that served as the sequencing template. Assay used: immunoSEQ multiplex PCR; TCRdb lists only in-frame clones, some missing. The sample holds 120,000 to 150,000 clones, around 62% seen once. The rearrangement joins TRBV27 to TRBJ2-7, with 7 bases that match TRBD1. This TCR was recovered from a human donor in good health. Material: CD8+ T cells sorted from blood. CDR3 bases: TGTGCCAGCAGTCCGTGGACAGGCTCCTACGAGCAGTACTTC. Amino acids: CASSPWTGSYEQYF.